A selection of T cell receptor beta chains follows, all from one sample in a study of blood T cells in healthy people across ages. TCRdb ran MiXCR on the 5' RACE reads and lists one entry per CDR3 protein. The sample includes about 940,000 distinct CDR3 sequences, 45% to 50% of them seen just once. Sequenced: blood. The receptors were sampled from a man aged 25 to 40 in good health. Both conserved end residues are part of each CDR3. D genes are given only for firm matches. Size is stated for part of the rows, as once, few or many counts, or as a class when the clone is expanded.

j_call v_call d_call clone_size cdr3_aa cdr3_nt
TRBJ2-7 TRBV28 TRBD1 NA CASSVTGGINEQYF TGTGCCAGCAGTGTGACAGGGGGTATCAACGAGCAGTACTTC
TRBJ1-2 TRBV4-1 NA few CASSLDVAGDGYTF TGCGCCAGCAGCCTGGATGTGGCAGGGGATGGCTACACCTTC
TRBJ1-4 TRBV12-3/TRBV12-4 TRBD1 NA CASSRGPEKLFF TGTGCCAGCAGCAGGGGGCCTGAAAAACTGTTTTTT
TRBJ2-7 TRBV6-2/TRBV6-3 TRBD2 few CASSYGGGLQTPEQYF TGTGCCAGCAGTTACGGGGGGGGACTACAGACACCCGAGCAGTACTTC
TRBJ1-1 TRBV27 TRBD1 few CASSPRQGGDTEAFF TGTGCCAGCAGTCCGCGACAGGGGGGAGACACTGAAGCTTTCTTT
TRBJ2-7 TRBV29-1 TRBD1 NA CSVADRVDGQYF TGCAGCGTCGCCGACAGGGTCGACGGGCAGTACTTC
TRBJ2-6 TRBV25-1 TRBD1 NA CASSSDREFFRRGANVLTF TGTGCCAGCAGTTCGGACAGGGAGTTTTTCCGGAGGGGGGCCAACGTCCTGACTTTC
TRBJ1-2 TRBV12-3/TRBV12-4 NA once CARSLGGLSLYGYTF TGTGCCCGCAGTTTAGGGGGGCTGTCCTTATATGGCTACACCTTC
TRBJ2-3 TRBV29-1 NA many CSVVRTDGGIRGYTQYF TGCAGCGTTGTAAGGACAGACGGGGGAATTCGGGGTTATACGCAGTATTTT
TRBJ2-1 TRBV9 TRBD2 many CASSVGGTSAYNEQFF TGTGCCAGCAGCGTAGGGGGGACTAGCGCCTACAATGAGCAGTTCTTC